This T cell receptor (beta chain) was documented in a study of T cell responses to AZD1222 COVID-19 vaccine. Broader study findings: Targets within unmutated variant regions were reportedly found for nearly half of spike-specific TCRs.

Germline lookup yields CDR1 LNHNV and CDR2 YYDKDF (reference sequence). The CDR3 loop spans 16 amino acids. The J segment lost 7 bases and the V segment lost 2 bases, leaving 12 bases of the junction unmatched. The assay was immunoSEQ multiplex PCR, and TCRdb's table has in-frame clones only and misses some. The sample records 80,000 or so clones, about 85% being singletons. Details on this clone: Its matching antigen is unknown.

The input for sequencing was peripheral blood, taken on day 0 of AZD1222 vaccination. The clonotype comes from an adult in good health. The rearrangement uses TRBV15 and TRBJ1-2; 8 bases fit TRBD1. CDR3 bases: TGTGCCACCAGCAGACAATTCCTAATTCAGGGGGCTGGCTACACCTTC. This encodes CATSRQFLIQGAGYTF.